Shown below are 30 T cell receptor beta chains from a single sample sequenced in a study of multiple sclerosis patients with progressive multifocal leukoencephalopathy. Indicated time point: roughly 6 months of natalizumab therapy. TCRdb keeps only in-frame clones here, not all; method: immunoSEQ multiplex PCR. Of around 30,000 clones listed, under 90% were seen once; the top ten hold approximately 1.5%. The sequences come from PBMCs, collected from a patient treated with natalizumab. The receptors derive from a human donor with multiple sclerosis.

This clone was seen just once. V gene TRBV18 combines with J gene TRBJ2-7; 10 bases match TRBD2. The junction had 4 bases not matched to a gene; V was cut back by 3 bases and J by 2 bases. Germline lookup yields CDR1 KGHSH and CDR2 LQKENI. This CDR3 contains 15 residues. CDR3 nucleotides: TGTGCCAGCTCACCGGGACTAGCGCAGGCCTACGAGCAGTACTTC. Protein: CASSPGLAQAYEQYF. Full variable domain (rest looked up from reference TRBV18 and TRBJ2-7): NAGVMQNPRHLVRRRGQEARLRCSPMKGHSHVYWYRQLPEEGLKFMVYLQKENIIDESGMPKERFSAEFPKEGPSILRIQQVVRGDSAAYFCASSPGLAQAYEQYFGPGTRLTVT.

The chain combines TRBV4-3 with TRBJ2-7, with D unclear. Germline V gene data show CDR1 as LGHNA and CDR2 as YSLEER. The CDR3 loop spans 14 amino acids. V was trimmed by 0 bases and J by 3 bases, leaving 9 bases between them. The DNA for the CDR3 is TGCGCCAGCAGCCAAGATTTGGGGTTCTACGAGCAGTACTTC. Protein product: CASSQDLGFYEQYF.

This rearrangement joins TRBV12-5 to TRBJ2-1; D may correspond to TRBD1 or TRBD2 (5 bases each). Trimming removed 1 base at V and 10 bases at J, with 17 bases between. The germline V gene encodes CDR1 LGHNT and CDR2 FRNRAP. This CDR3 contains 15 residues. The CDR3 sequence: CASGLAGTPLMEQFF. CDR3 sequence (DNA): TGTGCTAGTGGTTTGGCAGGGACCCCGTTGATGGAGCAGTTCTTC. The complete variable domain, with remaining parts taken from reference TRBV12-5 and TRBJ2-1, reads DARVTQTPRHKVTEMGQEVTMRCQPILGHNTVFWYRQTMMQGLELLAYFRNRAPLDDSGMPKDRFSAEMPDATLATLKIQPSEPRDSAVYFCASGLAGTPLMEQFFGPGTRLTVL.

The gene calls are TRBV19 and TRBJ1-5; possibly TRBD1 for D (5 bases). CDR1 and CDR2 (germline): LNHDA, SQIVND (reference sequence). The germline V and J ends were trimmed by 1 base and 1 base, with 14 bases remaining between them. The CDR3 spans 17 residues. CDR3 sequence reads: CASSIVQVDWSNQPQHF. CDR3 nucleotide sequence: TGTGCCAGTAGTATAGTACAGGTCGATTGGAGCAATCAGCCCCAGCATTTT. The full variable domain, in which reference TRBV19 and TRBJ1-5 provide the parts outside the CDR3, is DGGITQSPKYLFRKEGQNVTLSCEQNLNHDAMYWYRQDPGQGLRLIYYSQIVNDFQKGDIAEGYSVSREKKESFPLTVTSAQKNPTAFYLCASSIVQVDWSNQPQHFGDGTRLSIL.

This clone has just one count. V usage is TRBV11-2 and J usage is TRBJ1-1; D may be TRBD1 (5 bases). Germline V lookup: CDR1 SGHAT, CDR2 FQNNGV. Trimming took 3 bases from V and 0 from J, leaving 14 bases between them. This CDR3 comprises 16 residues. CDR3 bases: TGTGCCAGCAGCTTCGGGGGGACGGGATTGAACACTGAAGCTTTCTTT. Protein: CASSFGGTGLNTEAFF.

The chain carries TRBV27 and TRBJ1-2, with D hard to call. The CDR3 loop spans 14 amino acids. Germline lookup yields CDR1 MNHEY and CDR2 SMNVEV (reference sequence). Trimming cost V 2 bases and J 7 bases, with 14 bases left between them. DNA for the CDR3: TGTGCCAGCAGTTTAAGCCCGGACCACCCTGGCTACACCTTC. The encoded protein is CASSLSPDHPGYTF.

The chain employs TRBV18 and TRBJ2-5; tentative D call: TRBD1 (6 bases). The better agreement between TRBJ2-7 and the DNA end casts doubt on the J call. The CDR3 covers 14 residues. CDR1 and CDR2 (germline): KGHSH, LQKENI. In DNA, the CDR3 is TGTGCCAGCTCACCAAGACAGGCTACCTACGAGCAGTACTTC. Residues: CASSPRQATYEQYF.

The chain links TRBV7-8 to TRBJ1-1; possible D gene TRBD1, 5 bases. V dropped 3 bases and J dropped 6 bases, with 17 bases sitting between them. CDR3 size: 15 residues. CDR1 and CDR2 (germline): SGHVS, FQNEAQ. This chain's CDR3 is CASSFGDGGSPEAFF. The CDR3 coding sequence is TGTGCCAGCAGCTTCGGGGACGGAGGATCTCCTGAAGCTTTCTTT.

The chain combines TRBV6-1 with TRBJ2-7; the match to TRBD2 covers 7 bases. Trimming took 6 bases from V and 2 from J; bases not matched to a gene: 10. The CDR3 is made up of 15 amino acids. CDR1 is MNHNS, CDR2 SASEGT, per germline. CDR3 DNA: TGTGCCAGCAGCCATACCCCTAGCGGCCCCTACGAGCAGTACTTC. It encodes CASSHTPSGPYEQYF.

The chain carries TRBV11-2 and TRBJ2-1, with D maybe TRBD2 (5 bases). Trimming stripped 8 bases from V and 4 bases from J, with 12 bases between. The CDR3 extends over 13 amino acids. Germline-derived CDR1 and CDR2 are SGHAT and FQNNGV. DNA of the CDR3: TGTGCCAGCTCAGCGGATATATACAATGAGCAGTTCTTC. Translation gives CASSADIYNEQFF.

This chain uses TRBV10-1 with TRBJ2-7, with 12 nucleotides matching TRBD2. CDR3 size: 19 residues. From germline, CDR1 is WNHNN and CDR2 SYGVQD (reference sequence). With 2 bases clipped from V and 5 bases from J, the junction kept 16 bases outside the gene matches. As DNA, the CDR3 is TGCGCCAGCAGTGAGAGGTTTCTAGCGGGAGGGCCGGGCTTCAACGAGCAGTACTTC. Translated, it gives CASSERFLAGGPGFNEQYF.

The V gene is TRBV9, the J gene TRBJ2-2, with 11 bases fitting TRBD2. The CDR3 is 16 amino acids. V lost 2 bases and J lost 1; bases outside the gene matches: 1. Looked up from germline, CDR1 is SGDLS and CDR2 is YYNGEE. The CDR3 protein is CASSVGLAGNTGELFF. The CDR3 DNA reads TGTGCCAGCAGCGTCGGACTAGCGGGGAACACCGGGGAGCTGTTTTTT.

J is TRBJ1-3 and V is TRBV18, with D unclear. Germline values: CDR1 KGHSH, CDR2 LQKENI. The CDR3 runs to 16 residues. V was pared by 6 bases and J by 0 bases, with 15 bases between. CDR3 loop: CASSPKSSHSGNTIYF. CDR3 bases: TGTGCCAGCTCGCCCAAGAGCTCTCACTCTGGAAACACCATATATTTT.

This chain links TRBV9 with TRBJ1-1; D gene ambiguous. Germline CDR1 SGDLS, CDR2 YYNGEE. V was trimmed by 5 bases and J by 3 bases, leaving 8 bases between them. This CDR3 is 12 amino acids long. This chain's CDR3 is CASSRTDTEAFF. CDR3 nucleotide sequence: TGTGCCAGCAGTCGTACGGACACTGAAGCTTTCTTT.

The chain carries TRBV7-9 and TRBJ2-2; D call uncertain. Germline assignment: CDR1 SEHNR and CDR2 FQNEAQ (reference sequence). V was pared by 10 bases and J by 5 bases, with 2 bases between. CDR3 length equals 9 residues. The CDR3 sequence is CATTGELFF. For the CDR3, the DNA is TGTGCCACGACCGGGGAGCTGTTTTTT.

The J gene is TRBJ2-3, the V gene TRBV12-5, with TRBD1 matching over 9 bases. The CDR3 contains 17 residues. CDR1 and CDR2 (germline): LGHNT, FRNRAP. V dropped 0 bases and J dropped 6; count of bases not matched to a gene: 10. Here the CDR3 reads CASGLVGGTGWQDTQYF. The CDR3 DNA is TGTGCTAGTGGTTTGGTAGGAGGGACAGGGTGGCAGGATACGCAGTATTTT.

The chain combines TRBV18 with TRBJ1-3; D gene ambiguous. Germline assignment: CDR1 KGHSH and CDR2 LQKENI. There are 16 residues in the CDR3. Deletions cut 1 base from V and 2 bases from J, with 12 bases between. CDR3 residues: CASSPQGGGTGNTIYF. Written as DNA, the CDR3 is TGTGCCAGCTCACCACAGGGAGGAGGCACTGGAAACACCATATATTTT.

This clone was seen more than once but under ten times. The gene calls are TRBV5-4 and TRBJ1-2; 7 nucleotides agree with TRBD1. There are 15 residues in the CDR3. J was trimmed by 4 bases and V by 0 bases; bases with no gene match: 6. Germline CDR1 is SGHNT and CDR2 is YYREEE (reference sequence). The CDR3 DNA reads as TGTGCCAGCAGCTTGGCCTCTGGGACAGCCTATGGCTACACCTTC. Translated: CASSLASGTAYGYTF.

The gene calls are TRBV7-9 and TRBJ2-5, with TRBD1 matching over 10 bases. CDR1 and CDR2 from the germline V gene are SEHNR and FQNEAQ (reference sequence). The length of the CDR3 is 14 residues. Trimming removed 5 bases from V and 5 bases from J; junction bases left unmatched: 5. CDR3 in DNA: TGTGCCAGCAGCCCGACAGGGGGCTCCGAGACCCAGTACTTC. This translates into CASSPTGGSETQYF.

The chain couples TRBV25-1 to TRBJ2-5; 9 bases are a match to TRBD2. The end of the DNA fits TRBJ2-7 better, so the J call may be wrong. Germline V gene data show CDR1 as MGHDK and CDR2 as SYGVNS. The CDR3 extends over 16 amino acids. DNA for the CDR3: TGTGCCAGCAGTTATAGGGGCGGGAGGGATGCCTACGAGCAGTACTTC. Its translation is CASSYRGGRDAYEQYF.

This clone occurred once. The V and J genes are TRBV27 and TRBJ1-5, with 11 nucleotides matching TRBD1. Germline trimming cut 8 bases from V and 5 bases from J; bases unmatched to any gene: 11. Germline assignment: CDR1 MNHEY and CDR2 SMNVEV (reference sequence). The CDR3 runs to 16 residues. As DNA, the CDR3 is TGTGCCAGCCGACCCTCTGGACAGGGGGCACATCAGCCCCAGCATTTT. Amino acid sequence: CASRPSGQGAHQPQHF.

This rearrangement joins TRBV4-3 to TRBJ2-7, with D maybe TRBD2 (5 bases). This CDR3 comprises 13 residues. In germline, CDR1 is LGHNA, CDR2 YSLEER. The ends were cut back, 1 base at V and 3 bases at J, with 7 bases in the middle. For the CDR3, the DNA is TGCGCCAGCAGCCAAGCGGGGAACTACGAGCAGTACTTC. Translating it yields CASSQAGNYEQYF.

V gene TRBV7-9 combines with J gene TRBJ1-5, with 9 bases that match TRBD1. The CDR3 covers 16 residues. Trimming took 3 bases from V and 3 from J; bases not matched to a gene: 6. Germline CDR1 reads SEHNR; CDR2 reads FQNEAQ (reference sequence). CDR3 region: CASSLGTGTPNQPQHF. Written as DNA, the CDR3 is TGTGCCAGCAGCTTGGGGACAGGGACGCCCAATCAGCCCCAGCATTTT.

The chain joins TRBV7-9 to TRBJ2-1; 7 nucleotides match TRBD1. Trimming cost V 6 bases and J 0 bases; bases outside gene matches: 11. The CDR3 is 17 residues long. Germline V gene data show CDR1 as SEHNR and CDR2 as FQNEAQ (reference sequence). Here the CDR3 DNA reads TGTGCCAGCAGGCAACCGGTGACAGGGAGCTCCTACAATGAGCAGTTCTTC. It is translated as CASRQPVTGSSYNEQFF.

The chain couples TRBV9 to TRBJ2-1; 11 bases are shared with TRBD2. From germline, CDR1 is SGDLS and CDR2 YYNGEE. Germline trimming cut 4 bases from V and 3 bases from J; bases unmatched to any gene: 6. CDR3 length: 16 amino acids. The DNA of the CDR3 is TGTGCCAGCAGCTCACAGCTAGCGGGAGGCTACAATGAGCAGTTCTTC. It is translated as CASSSQLAGGYNEQFF.

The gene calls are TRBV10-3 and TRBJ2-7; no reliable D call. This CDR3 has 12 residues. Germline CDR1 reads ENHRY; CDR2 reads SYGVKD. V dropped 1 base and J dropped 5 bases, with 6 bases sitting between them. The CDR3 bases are TGTGCCATCAGTGAGTACGCCAACGAGCAGTACTTC. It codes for CAISEYANEQYF.

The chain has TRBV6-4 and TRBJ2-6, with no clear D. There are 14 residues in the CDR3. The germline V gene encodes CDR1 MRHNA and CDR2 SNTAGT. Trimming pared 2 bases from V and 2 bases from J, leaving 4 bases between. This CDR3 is CASSDRAGANVLTF. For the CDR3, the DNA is TGTGCCAGCAGTGACAGGGCTGGGGCCAACGTCCTGACTTTC.

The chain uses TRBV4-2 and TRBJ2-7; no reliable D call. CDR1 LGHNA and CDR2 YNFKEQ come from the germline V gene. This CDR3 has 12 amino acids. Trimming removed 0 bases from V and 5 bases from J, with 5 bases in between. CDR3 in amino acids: CASSQEGNEQYF. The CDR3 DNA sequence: TGTGCCAGCAGCCAAGAGGGGAACGAGCAGTACTTC.

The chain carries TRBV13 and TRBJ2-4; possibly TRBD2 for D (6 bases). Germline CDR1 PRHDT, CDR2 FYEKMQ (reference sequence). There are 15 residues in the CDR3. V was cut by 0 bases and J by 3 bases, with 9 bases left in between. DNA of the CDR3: TGTGCCAGCAGCTTAGGGACAGCGGGCAAAAACATTCAGTACTTC. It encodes CASSLGTAGKNIQYF.

CDR3 sequence (DNA): TGTGCGACACTCAGGGGGGACTACACCTTC. Translating gives CATLRGDYTF. The chain uses TRBV28 and TRBJ1-2; 7 nucleotides match TRBD1. The CDR3 covers 10 residues. Looked up from germline, CDR1 is MDHEN and CDR2 is SYDVKM.